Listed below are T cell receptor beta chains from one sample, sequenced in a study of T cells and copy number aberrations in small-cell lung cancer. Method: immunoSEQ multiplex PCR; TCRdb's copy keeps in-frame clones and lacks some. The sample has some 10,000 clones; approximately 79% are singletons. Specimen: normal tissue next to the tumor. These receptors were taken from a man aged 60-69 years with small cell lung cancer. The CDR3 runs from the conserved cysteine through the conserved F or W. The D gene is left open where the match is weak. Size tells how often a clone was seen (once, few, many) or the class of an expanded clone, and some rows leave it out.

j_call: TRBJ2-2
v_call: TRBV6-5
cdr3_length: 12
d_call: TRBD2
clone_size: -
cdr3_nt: TGTGCCAGCGGGACTAACACTGGGGAGCTGTTTTTT
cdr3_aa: CASGTNTGELFF

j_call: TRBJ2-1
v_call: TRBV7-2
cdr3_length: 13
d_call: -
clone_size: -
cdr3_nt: TGTGCCAGCAATCGCCGACCGGGGGAAGAGCAGTTCTTC
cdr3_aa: CASNRRPGEEQFF

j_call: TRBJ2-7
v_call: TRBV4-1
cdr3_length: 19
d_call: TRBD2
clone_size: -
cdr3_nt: TGCGCCAGCAGCCAAGGAGTAGGACTAGACGATAGCGGAACGTACGAGCAGTACTTC
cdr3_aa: CASSQGVGLDDSGTYEQYF

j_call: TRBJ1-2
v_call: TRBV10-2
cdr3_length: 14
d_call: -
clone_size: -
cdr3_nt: TGCGCCAGCAGTGGCGGAGGGACGGCCGCTGGCTACACCTTC
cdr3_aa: CASSGGGTAAGYTF

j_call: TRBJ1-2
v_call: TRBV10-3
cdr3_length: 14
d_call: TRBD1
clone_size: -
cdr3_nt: TGTGCCATCAGTGAGCTCCCAGGGGGAACTGGCTACACCTTC
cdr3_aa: CAISELPGGTGYTF

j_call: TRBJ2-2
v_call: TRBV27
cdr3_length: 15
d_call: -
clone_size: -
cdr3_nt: TGTGCCAGCAGAATGCTCGCAGTCGGCACCGGGGAGCTGTTTTTT
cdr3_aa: CASRMLAVGTGELFF

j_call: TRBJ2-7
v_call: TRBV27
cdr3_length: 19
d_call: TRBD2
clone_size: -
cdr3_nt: TGTGCCAGCAGTTTCCGGGGTTTTGCGGGAGGGCCTATGTTCTACGAGCAGTACTTC
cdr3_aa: CASSFRGFAGGPMFYEQYF

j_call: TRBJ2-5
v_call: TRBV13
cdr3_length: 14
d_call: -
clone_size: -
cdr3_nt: TGTGCCAGCAGCTTAAGGGCGGGCGAGAGGACCCAGTACTTC
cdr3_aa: CASSLRAGERTQYF

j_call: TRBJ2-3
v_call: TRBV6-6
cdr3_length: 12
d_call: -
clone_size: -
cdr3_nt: TGTGCCAGCAGCCTATCGGGGGATACGCAGTATTTT
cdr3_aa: CASSLSGDTQYF

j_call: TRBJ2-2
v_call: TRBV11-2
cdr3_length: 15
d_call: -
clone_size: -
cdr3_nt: TGTGCCAGCAGCCGGAGGGGTGCAGGGACCGGGGAGCTGTTTTTT
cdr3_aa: CASSRRGAGTGELFF

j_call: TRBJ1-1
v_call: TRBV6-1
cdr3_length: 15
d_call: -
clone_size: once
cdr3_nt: TGTGCCAGCGACCGGGGTTCCGGAGTTAGCACTGAAGCTTTCTTT
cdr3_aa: CASDRGSGVSTEAFF

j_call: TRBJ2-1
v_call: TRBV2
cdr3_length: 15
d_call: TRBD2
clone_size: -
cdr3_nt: TGTGCCAGCAGCTTGGGACTAGCGGGAGGGAGTGAGCAGTTCTTC
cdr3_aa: CASSLGLAGGSEQFF

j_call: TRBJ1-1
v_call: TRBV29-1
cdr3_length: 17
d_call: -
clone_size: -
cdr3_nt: TGCAGCGTTGAAGCTTTCGGCTCAAAAGTCATGAACACTGAAGCTTTCTTT
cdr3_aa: CSVEAFGSKVMNTEAFF

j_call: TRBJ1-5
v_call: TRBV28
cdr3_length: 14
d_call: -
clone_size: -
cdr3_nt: TGTGCCAGCAGTCCCCCCCGCAAGGGACAGCCCCAGCATTTT
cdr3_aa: CASSPPRKGQPQHF

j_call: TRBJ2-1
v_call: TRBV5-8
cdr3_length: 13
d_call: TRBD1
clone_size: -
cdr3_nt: TGTGCCAGCAGCGGGACAGGGCGCAATGAGCAGTTCTTC
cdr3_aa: CASSGTGRNEQFF

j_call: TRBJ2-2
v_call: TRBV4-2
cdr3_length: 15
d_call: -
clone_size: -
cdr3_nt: TGTGCCAGCAGCCAAGGACAAGCTGAGACCGGGGAGCTGTTTTTT
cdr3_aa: CASSQGQAETGELFF

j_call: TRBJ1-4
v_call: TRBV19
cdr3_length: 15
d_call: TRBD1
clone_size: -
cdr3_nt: TGTGCCAGTAGTATTACAGGGGGGTCTAATGAAAAACTGTTTTTT
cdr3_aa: CASSITGGSNEKLFF

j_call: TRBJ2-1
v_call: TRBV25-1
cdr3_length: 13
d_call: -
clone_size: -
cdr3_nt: TGTGCCAGCAGTGAGTTAGCGCCCAATGAGCAGTTCTTC
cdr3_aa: CASSELAPNEQFF

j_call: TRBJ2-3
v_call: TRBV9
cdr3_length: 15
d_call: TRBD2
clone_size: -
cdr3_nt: TGTGCCAGCACCGGACTAGCGGGAAGCACAGATACGCAGTATTTT
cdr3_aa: CASTGLAGSTDTQYF

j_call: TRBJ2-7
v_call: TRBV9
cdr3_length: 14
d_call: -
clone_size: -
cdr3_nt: TGTGCCAGCAGCCTATCATTAAGCTCCTACGAGCAGTACTTC
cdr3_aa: CASSLSLSSYEQYF

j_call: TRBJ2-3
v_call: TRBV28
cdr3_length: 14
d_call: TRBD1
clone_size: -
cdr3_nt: TGTGCCAGCAGTTCACAGGGGTTCACAGATACGCAGTATTTT
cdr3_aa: CASSSQGFTDTQYF

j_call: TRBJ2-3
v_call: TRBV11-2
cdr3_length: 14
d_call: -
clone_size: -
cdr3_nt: TGTGCCAGCAGCTTCGTTAGCAGCACAGATACGCAGTATTTT
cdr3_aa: CASSFVSSTDTQYF

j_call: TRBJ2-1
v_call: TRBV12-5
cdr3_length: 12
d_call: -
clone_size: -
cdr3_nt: TGTGCTAGTGGTTTGGGAGGGAATGAGCAGTTCTTC
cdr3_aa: CASGLGGNEQFF

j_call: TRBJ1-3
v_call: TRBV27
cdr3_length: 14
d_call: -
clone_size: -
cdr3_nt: TGTGCCAGCAGTTTAATGGGGGCTGGAAACACCATATATTTT
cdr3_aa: CASSLMGAGNTIYF

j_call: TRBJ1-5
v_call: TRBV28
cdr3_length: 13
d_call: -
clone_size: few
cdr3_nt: TGTGCCAGCAGTCGGAATAACAATCAGCCCCAGCATTTT
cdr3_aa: CASSRNNNQPQHF

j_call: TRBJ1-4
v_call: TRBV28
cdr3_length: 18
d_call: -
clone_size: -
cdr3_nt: TGTGCCAGCAGTCCCCGGGACCCCCAAGGGGGTGGGTGGAAAAAACTGTTTTTT
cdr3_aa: CASSPRDPQGGGWKKLFF

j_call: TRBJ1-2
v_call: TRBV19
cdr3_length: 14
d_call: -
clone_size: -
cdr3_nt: TGTGCCAGTAGCTATCTAGGGGAAAACTATGGCTACACCTTC
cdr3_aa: CASSYLGENYGYTF

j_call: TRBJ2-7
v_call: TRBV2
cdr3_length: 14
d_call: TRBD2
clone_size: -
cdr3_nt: TGTGCCAGCAGTAAATCTAGCGGGAGACACGAGCAGTACTTC
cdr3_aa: CASSKSSGRHEQYF

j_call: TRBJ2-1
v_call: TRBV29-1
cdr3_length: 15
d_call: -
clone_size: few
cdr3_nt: TGCAGCGCGCGTTTGGGGAGGAGCTCCTACAATGAGCAGTTCTTC
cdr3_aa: CSARLGRSSYNEQFF

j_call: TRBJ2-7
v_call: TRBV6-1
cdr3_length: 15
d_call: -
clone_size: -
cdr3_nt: TGTGCCAGCAGTGATAGGGCTAGCGCCTCCTACGAGCAGTACTTC
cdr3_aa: CASSDRASASYEQYF

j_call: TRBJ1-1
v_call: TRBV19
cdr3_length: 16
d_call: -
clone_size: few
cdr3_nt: TGTGCCAGTAGTATGGGTCTCAGGGCGGCCTACACTGAAGCTTTCTTT
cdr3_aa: CASSMGLRAAYTEAFF

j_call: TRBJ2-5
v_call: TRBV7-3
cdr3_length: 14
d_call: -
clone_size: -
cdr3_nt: TGTGCCAGCAGCCGCGGTGGGGGGCGAGAGACCCAGTACTTC
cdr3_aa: CASSRGGGRETQYF

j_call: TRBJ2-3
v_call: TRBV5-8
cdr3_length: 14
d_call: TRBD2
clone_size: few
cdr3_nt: TGTGCCAGCAGCTTTAGGGGAGGGACAGATACGCAGTATTTT
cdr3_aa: CASSFRGGTDTQYF

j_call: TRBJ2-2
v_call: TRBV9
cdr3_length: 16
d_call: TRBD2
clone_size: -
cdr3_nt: TGTGCCAGCAGTCATACGACTAGCGGGAGCGCCGGGGAGCTGTTTTTT
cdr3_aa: CASSHTTSGSAGELFF

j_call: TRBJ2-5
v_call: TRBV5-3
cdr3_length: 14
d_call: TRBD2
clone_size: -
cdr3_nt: TGTGCCAGAAGCCCGTTGGGAGGGCGTAAGACCCAGTACTTC
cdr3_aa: CARSPLGGRKTQYF

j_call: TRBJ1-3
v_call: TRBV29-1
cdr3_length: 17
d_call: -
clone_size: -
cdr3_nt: TGCAGCGTGGAATTCTCGGGCGTAGGGACTAATTTAAACACCATATATTTT
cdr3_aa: CSVEFSGVGTNLNTIYF

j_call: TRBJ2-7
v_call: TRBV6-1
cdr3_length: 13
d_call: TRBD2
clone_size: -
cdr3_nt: TGTGCCAGCAGTGAAGCGGGGGGGTGGCGGGATAACTTC
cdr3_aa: CASSEAGGWRDNF